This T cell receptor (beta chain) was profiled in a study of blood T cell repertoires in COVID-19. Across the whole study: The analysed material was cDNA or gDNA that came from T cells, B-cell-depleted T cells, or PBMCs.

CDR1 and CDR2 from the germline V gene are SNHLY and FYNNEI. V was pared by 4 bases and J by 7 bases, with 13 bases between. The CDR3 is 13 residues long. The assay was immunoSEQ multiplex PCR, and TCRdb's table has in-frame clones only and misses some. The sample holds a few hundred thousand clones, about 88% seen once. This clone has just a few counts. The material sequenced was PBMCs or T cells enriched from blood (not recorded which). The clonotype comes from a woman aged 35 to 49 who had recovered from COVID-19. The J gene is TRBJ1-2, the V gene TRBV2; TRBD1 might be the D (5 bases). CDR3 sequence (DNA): TGTGCCAGCAGTGTCACGGGGGTGACTGGCTACACCTTC. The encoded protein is CASSVTGVTGYTF.